This entry is about one TCR beta chain. V lost 6 bases and J lost 5; bases outside the gene matches: 6. The CDR3 totals 13 residues. CDR1 SNHLY and CDR2 FYNNEI come from the germline V gene. The PCR made use of 60 Vbeta and 13 Jbeta primers. Profiling relied on immunoSEQ multiplex PCR, and the TCRdb table lists in-frame clones only, not all of them. The repertoire holds under 200,000 clones, with around 75% as singletons. The data originate from a study of cytomegalovirus exposure and HLA in healthy donors. Whole-study context: An analysis done earlier identified about 100 million unique TCR beta sequences from about 179 million T cells.

This chain links TRBV2 with TRBJ1-2, with TRBD1 matching 7 bases. This sequence was found in a woman in her 30s in good health and CMV-seronegative. Material: PBMCs. The CDR3 region is CASSHDRVYGYTF. The CDR3 DNA follows: TGTGCCAGCAGCCACGACAGGGTTTATGGCTACACCTTC.